This entry describes one T cell receptor beta chain. TCRdb recomputed calls from the RT-PCR reads with MiXCR, one row per CDR3 protein. This table holds about a million distinct CDR3 sequences, 15% to 20% found once. This entry comes from a study of patients and donors after allogeneic stem cell transplantation. The sample was blood, either unsorted or a sorted T cell fraction (not recorded which). This TCR came from a human donor who was either an allogeneic HSCT recipient or a stem cell or donor lymphocyte infusion donor (not recorded which). It is not recorded whose cells these are; they may come from a transplant donor.

The CDR3, as DNA: TGTGCCAGCAGTTACCCGGACAGCAACTACAATGAGCAGTTCTTC. Its translation is CASSYPDSNYNEQFF. The V and J genes are TRBV6-5 and TRBJ2-1, with D perhaps matching TRBD1 (6 bases). Trimming took off 2 bases at V and 3 bases at J, with 11 bases between the two ends. The CDR3 consists of 15 residues. In germline, CDR1 is MNHEY, CDR2 SVGAGI.